One and the same sample provided the 7 T cell receptor beta chains below, sequenced in a study of blood T cell repertoires in COVID-19. TCRdb's copy holds only in-frame clones and misses some; the assay was immunoSEQ multiplex PCR. The sample records approximately 150,000 clones, around 87% being singletons. What was sequenced was peripheral blood. The receptors here all came from a woman of 80 years or more with COVID-19, enrolled during active disease.

The J gene is TRBJ2-2, the V gene TRBV19; a possible D gene is TRBD2 (5 bases). Trimming took off 4 bases at V and 4 bases at J, with 16 bases between the two ends. Germline V gene lookup returns CDR1 LNHDA and CDR2 SQIVND (reference sequence). This CDR3 spans 16 amino acids. The CDR3 spells CASSTRTGWGTGELFF. The CDR3 region has the DNA TGTGCCAGTAGTACAAGGACGGGGTGGGGCACCGGGGAGCTGTTTTTT.

The chain combines TRBV29-1 with TRBJ1-2; the D gene is possibly TRBD1 (6 bases). Germline assignment: CDR1 SQVTM and CDR2 ANQGSEA. The V end lost 5 bases, the J end lost 2 bases, and 6 bases lay between the germline ends. The CDR3 is made up of 11 amino acids. Here the CDR3 reads CSVTGNYGYTF. As DNA, the CDR3 is TGCAGCGTTACAGGGAACTATGGCTACACCTTC.

The chain carries TRBV18 and TRBJ2-1; the match to TRBD2 covers 13 bases. The germline V gene encodes CDR1 KGHSH and CDR2 LQKENI. Trimming at V came to 0 bases and at J to 0 bases, leaving 2 bases not matched to a gene. The CDR3 has 18 residues. The DNA for the CDR3 is TGTGCCAGCTCACCACCGTGGACTAGCGGGAGCTCCTACAATGAGCAGTTCTTC. Translated, it gives CASSPPWTSGSSYNEQFF.

The chain uses TRBV19 and TRBJ1-1; 9 positions match TRBD1. The length of the CDR3 is 16 residues. Trimming removed 8 bases from V and 5 bases from J; junction bases left unmatched: 15. Germline V lookup: CDR1 LNHDA, CDR2 SQIVND (reference sequence). The CDR3 reads CASAPGTGIRGTEAFF. CDR3 bases: TGTGCCAGTGCTCCAGGGACAGGGATAAGAGGTACTGAAGCTTTCTTT.

Many counts were recorded for this clone. The chain recombines TRBV11-1 with TRBJ2-3, with 9 bases fitting TRBD1. Germline assignment: CDR1 SGHAT and CDR2 FQDESV (reference sequence). The length of the CDR3 is 16 residues. J was trimmed by 7 bases and V by 1 base; bases with no gene match: 9. In nucleotides, the CDR3 is TGTGCCAGCAGCTTAGTTGTGGACAGGGGCGACCATACGCAGTATTTT. It is translated as CASSLVVDRGDHTQYF.

J is TRBJ1-3 and V is TRBV29-1; D is unclear. This CDR3 has 14 amino acids. Germline V gene data show CDR1 as SQVTM and CDR2 as ANQGSEA. Deletions cut 7 bases from V and 2 bases from J, with 15 bases between. In DNA form, the CDR3 reads TGCAGCGCGAAGAGTGGAGGGCCTGGAAACACCATATATTTT. This gives the protein CSAKSGGPGNTIYF. The whole variable domain, remainder taken from reference TRBV29-1 and TRBJ1-3, is SAVISQKPSRDICQRGTSLTIQCQVDSQVTMMFWYRQQPGQSLTLIATANQGSEATYESGFVIDKFPISRPNLTFSTLTVSNMSPEDSSIYLCSAKSGGPGNTIYFGEGSWLTVV.

The V gene is TRBV15, the J gene TRBJ2-3; TRBD2 aligns across 11 bases. This CDR3 is built from 14 residues. Germline V gene data show CDR1 as LNHNV and CDR2 as YYDKDF (reference sequence). J lost 4 bases, V lost 8 bases, and 5 bases had no gene match. Here the CDR3 reads CATGGTSGSDTQYF. CDR3 coding DNA: TGTGCCACCGGAGGGACTAGCGGATCAGATACGCAGTATTTT.